Listed below are T cell receptor beta chains from one sample, sequenced in a study of vaccination effects on CD4 cells after COVID-19. Method: immunoSEQ multiplex PCR; TCRdb's copy keeps in-frame clones and lacks some. The data hold some 22,000 clones, with over 75% observed a single time. For these TCRs, the target antigens are not known. The source material was CD4+ T cells from PBMCs cultured with HCoV-NL63 spike peptides, sampled after COVID-19 vaccination. The source is a human donor who received a COVID-19 vaccine. The CDR3 runs from the conserved cysteine through the conserved F or W. D genes are given only for firm matches. Clone size is shown for a subset of rows, as once, few, many or a class of expanded clone.

v_gene	abundance	j_gene	d_gene	CDR3aa	CDR3nt
TRBV29-1	.	TRBJ2-1	.	CSVDKTSKSNEQFF	TGCAGCGTTGATAAAACTAGCAAGAGCAATGAGCAGTTCTTC
TRBV2	.	TRBJ1-5	TRBD1	CASTQDRNQPQHF	TGTGCCAGCACCCAGGACAGGAATCAGCCCCAGCATTTT
TRBV19	.	TRBJ1-6	TRBD1	CASSTPLTRDRGRSPLHF	TGTGCCAGTAGTACCCCACTAACGCGGGACAGGGGTCGTTCACCCCTCCACTTT
TRBV4-2	.	TRBJ1-1	TRBD1	CASSQGGQGAEAFF	TGTGCCAGCAGCCAAGGTGGACAGGGCGCTGAAGCTTTCTTT
TRBV5-6	.	TRBJ1-2	TRBD1	CASSLRGRRKGYTF	TGTGCCAGCAGCTTGAGGGGGCGGAGAAAGGGCTACACCTTC
TRBV2	.	TRBJ2-3	.	CASSGRQANTDTQYF	TGTGCCAGCAGTGGTCGACAGGCCAACACAGATACGCAGTATTTT
TRBV5-5	.	TRBJ2-7	.	CASSLLPTSTGVRDEQYF	TGTGCCAGCAGCTTGTTACCCACAAGCACGGGGGTGCGTGACGAGCAGTACTTC
TRBV11-2	.	TRBJ2-3	.	CASSLMGTQYF	TGTGCCAGCAGCTTAATGGGGACGCAGTATTTT
TRBV2	.	TRBJ2-1	TRBD2	CASSEGRIPGGEQFF	TGTGCCAGCAGTGAAGGCAGGATTCCGGGGGGTGAGCAGTTCTTC
TRBV7-2	.	TRBJ1-2	.	CASSSQTAYYGYTF	TGTGCCAGCAGTTCACAGACCGCATACTATGGCTACACCTTC
TRBV19	.	TRBJ2-2	.	CASSIKEGGGTGELFF	TGTGCCAGTAGTATAAAGGAAGGGGGAGGCACCGGGGAGCTGTTTTTT
TRBV19	.	TRBJ1-2	.	CASRPPGRGERYTF	TGTGCCAGTAGACCCCCGGGACGCGGCGAGCGCTACACCTTC
TRBV7-2	.	TRBJ1-1	.	CASSQGPENTEAFF	TGTGCCAGCAGCCAAGGGCCAGAGAACACTGAAGCTTTCTTT
TRBV29-1	once	TRBJ1-1	.	CSVPRDPGNTEAFF	TGCAGCGTTCCTAGGGACCCGGGTAACACTGAAGCTTTCTTT
TRBV9	.	TRBJ2-1	.	CASSVDPYNEQFF	TGTGCCAGCAGCGTAGATCCCTACAATGAGCAGTTCTTC
TRBV10-3	once	TRBJ2-5	TRBD2	CAISASGGQRTQYF	TGTGCCATCAGCGCTAGCGGGGGCCAAAGGACCCAGTACTTC
TRBV6-6	.	TRBJ1-1	.	CASSQLLRTTGNTEAFF	TGTGCCAGCAGTCAGCTCCTACGGACGACGGGGAACACTGAAGCTTTCTTT
TRBV25-1	.	TRBJ2-3	.	CASSSPQGADTQYF	TGTGCCAGCAGTTCCCCTCAGGGAGCAGATACGCAGTATTTT
TRBV29-1	.	TRBJ1-1	.	CSVTAGTRDTEAFF	TGCAGCGTGACTGCCGGGACACGGGACACTGAAGCTTTCTTT
TRBV30	few	TRBJ2-7	TRBD2	CAWRHRWTSGGEEQYF	TGTGCCTGGAGACACCGGTGGACTAGCGGGGGGGAAGAGCAGTACTTC
TRBV7-9	.	TRBJ2-1	.	CASSLRGDNSYNEQFF	TGTGCCAGCAGCTTAAGGGGCGACAACTCCTACAATGAGCAGTTCTTC
TRBV19	.	TRBJ2-3	TRBD2	CASSTRRGGLTDTQYF	TGTGCCAGTAGTACCCGTCGGGGGGGTCTCACAGATACGCAGTATTTT
TRBV30	.	TRBJ2-1	.	CAWSISRGNEQFF	TGTGCCTGGAGTATAAGCCGGGGCAATGAGCAGTTCTTC
TRBV30	.	TRBJ1-3	.	CAWSGVTGNTIYF	TGTGCCTGGAGTGGCGTTACTGGAAACACCATATATTTT
TRBV5-1	.	TRBJ2-1	.	CASRGGEYNEQFF	TGCGCCAGCAGGGGCGGGGAATACAATGAGCAGTTCTTC
TRBV6-5	.	TRBJ1-1	TRBD1	CASSGQGFAEAFF	TGTGCCAGCAGCGGACAGGGCTTCGCTGAAGCTTTCTTT
TRBV7-8	.	TRBJ2-5	.	CASSATQGETQYF	TGTGCCAGCAGCGCTACTCAGGGGGAGACCCAGTACTTC
TRBV9	.	TRBJ2-2	.	CASSVGPSGGHTGELFF	TGTGCCAGCAGCGTAGGGCCTTCAGGCGGACACACCGGGGAGCTGTTTTTT
TRBV20-1	.	TRBJ2-3	.	CSASRDLEYF	TGCAGTGCTAGCCGGGACTTGGAGTATTTT
TRBV6-5	few	TRBJ1-1	.	CASRGGTEAFF	TGTGCCAGCAGGGGGGGTACTGAAGCTTTCTTT
TRBV6-6	.	TRBJ1-1	.	CASSYSRGGANTEAFF	TGTGCCAGCAGTTACTCACGGGGGGGGGCTAACACTGAAGCTTTCTTT
TRBV6-5	.	TRBJ1-3	TRBD1	CASSSATGSPGNTIYF	TGTGCCAGCAGTTCCGCGACAGGGTCACCGGGAAACACCATATATTTT
TRBV7-2	.	TRBJ1-2	TRBD1	CASSPRSGTGDGYTF	TGTGCCAGCAGCCCTAGATCCGGGACAGGGGATGGCTACACCTTC
TRBV6-5	.	TRBJ2-7	.	CASSVGRARGEQYF	TGTGCCAGCAGCGTGGGACGGGCTAGAGGCGAGCAGTACTTC
TRBV30	.	TRBJ2-5	.	CAWSGRGFGQETQYF	TGTGCCTGGAGTGGCAGGGGATTTGGTCAAGAGACCCAGTACTTC
TRBV30	.	TRBJ2-1	TRBD2	CAWSVGGGGAEGYNEQFF	TGTGCCTGGAGTGTTGGAGGCGGGGGGGCCGAGGGCTACAATGAGCAGTTCTTC
TRBV2	.	TRBJ2-3	TRBD2	CARGTSGARDTQYF	TGTGCCAGGGGGACTAGCGGGGCAAGGGATACGCAGTATTTT
TRBV6-5	.	TRBJ1-1	.	CATHGPPGKAFF	TGTGCCACCCATGGTCCCCCAGGGAAAGCTTTCTTT
TRBV19	.	TRBJ1-2	.	CATAAFNYGYTF	TGTGCCACGGCGGCCTTTAACTATGGCTACACCTTC
TRBV25-1	few	TRBJ1-1	TRBD1	CASTSPTGWITFF	TGTGCCAGCACAAGCCCGACAGGGTGGATTACTTTCTTT
TRBV19	few	TRBJ1-1	.	CASSHIWAGANTEAFF	TGTGCCAGTAGCCACATCTGGGCGGGGGCGAACACTGAAGCTTTCTTT
TRBV5-1	.	TRBJ1-2	.	CASSLERRGWEGYTF	TGCGCCAGCAGCCTAGAGAGACGGGGTTGGGAGGGCTACACCTTC
TRBV7-8	.	TRBJ1-1	.	CASSLGRTVAEAFF	TGTGCCAGCAGCTTAGGGAGGACGGTCGCTGAAGCTTTCTTT
TRBV24-1	once	TRBJ2-2	TRBD1	CATSDRTGSTGELFF	TGTGCCACCAGTGACCGGACAGGGAGCACCGGGGAGCTGTTTTTT
TRBV30	.	TRBJ2-6	TRBD1	CAWSVGGVSGANVLTF	TGTGCCTGGAGTGTAGGGGGCGTGTCTGGGGCCAACGTCCTGACTTTC
TRBV7-9	few	TRBJ2-2	TRBD1	CASSRDRGDWTGELFF	TGTGCCAGCAGCCGCGACAGGGGCGATTGGACCGGGGAGCTGTTTTTT
TRBV7-9	.	TRBJ2-3	.	CASGPKRVASDTQYF	TGTGCCAGCGGCCCGAAGAGGGTAGCCTCAGATACGCAGTATTTT
TRBV11-2	.	TRBJ2-2	.	CASSLDRSGTGELFF	TGTGCCAGCAGCTTAGATCGATCCGGGACCGGGGAGCTGTTTTTT